The 15 T cell receptor beta chains reported below all come from one sample, sequenced in a study of shared clonotypes between healthy human individuals. Produced via immunoSEQ multiplex PCR; TCRdb's table is partial and in-frame only. The repertoire holds some 680,000 clones, with more than 70% as singletons. Specimen: memory CD4+ T cells sorted from blood. Subset denoted: CD45RA-negative fraction. Receptor source: a woman aged 25 to 39 in good health.

CDR3 protein: CASSLVVGFSAGELFF. The CDR3 bases are TGCGCCAGCAGCTTGGTGGTTGGATTCTCGGCCGGGGAGCTGTTTTTT. This rearrangement joins TRBV5-1 to TRBJ2-2; D unclear. With 0 bases removed from V and 6 bases from J, the gap between germline ends came to 15 bases. Germline CDR1 reads SGHRS; CDR2 reads YFSETQ. The CDR3 spans 16 residues. The full variable domain, its missing parts supplied by reference TRBV5-1 and TRBJ2-2, is KAGVTQTPRYLIKTRGQQVTLSCSPISGHRSVSWYQQTPGQGLQFLFEYFSETQRNKGNFPGRFSGRQFSNSRSEMNVSTLELGDSALYLCASSLVVGFSAGELFFGEGSRLTVL.

In DNA, the CDR3 is TGTGCCAGCAGTCCCCAGCGACTAGCGGGAACCTACAATGAGCAGTTCTTC. Encoded protein: CASSPQRLAGTYNEQFF. The chain links TRBV27 to TRBJ2-1; 11 nucleotides match TRBD2. The germline V gene has CDR1 MNHEY and CDR2 SMNVEV (reference sequence). V was pared by 5 bases and J by 2 bases, with 8 bases of the junction left unmatched. The CDR3 is 17 amino acids.

This clone was observed a handful of times. The chain couples TRBV6-6 to TRBJ1-1, with D perhaps matching TRBD1 (5 bases). Deletions cut 6 bases from V and 5 bases from J, with 19 bases between. Germline CDR1 MNHNY, CDR2 SVGAGI (reference sequence). This CDR3 region has 15 residues. The CDR3 DNA follows: TGTGCCAGCAGGGGGCAAGTGGGGCCGGGAACTGAAGCTTTCTTT. This translates into CASRGQVGPGTEAFF.

Comments on this clone: The sample carries other DNA sequences with the same CDR3. This sequence joins TRBV29-1 and TRBJ2-5; D perhaps matches TRBD2 (5 bases). Trimming pared 4 bases from V and 2 bases from J, leaving 11 bases between. CDR1 is SQVTM, CDR2 ANQGSEA, per germline. This CDR3 contains 13 residues. This CDR3 is CSVASSGQETQYF. For the CDR3, the DNA is TGCAGCGTTGCGTCCAGCGGACAAGAGACCCAGTACTTC.

This clone has only a few counts. The gene calls are TRBV10-1 and TRBJ2-4, with a weak D call TRBD1 (6 bases). CDR3 length: 15 amino acids. V lost 3 bases to trimming and J lost 0 bases, with 9 bases between them. Germline V gives CDR1 WNHNN, CDR2 SYGVQD (reference sequence). The CDR3 region has the DNA TGCGCCAGCAGTGACGCAGGGGTAGCCAAAAACATTCAGTACTTC. This translates into CASSDAGVAKNIQYF.

Many counts were recorded for this clone. The CDR3 here is CASSLATGGFSNEKLFF. For the CDR3, the DNA is TGTGCCAGCAGCTTGGCGACAGGGGGCTTCTCTAATGAAAAACTGTTTTTT. This rearrangement joins TRBV5-5 to TRBJ1-4, with 10 nucleotides matching TRBD1. V was clipped by 0 bases and J by 3 bases; unmatched bases: 5. This CDR3 spans 17 amino acids. In germline, CDR1 is SGHKS, CDR2 YYEKEE (reference sequence).

The chain couples TRBV10-2 to TRBJ2-3; the match to TRBD2 covers 7 bases. Germline CDR1 is WSHSY and CDR2 is SAAADI. The CDR3 has 13 residues. V was pared by 7 bases and J by 1 base, with 2 bases of the junction left unmatched. CDR3 DNA sequence: TGCGCCAGCAAGGGAGGGGGCACAGATACGCAGTATTTT. Amino acids: CASKGGGTDTQYF.

The CDR3 region is CATGRSSAEQYF. DNA for the CDR3: TGTGCCACCGGTCGGTCCTCGGCAGAGCAGTACTTC. The chain is built from TRBV10-3 and TRBJ2-7; D is unresolved. V was trimmed by 10 bases and J by 7 bases, leaving 17 bases between them. This CDR3 has 12 amino acids. Germline V CDR1 and CDR2: ENHRY, SYGVKD.

J is TRBJ1-3 and V is TRBV6-1; D not certain. Germline CDR1 reads MNHNS; CDR2 reads SASEGT. V was trimmed by 6 bases and J by 0 bases, leaving 12 bases between them. The CDR3 is made up of 15 amino acids. This chain's CDR3 is CASSDIRSSGNTIYF. The CDR3 DNA is TGTGCCAGCAGCGACATTCGCTCCTCTGGAAACACCATATATTTT.

J is TRBJ2-7 and V is TRBV5-4; 13 nucleotides agree with TRBD2. J was trimmed by 2 bases and V by 4 bases; bases with no gene match: 9. Germline loops: CDR1 SGHNT, CDR2 YYREEE (reference sequence). This CDR3 has 17 residues. CDR3 sequence: CASSPNPGLAGPYEQYF. The CDR3 DNA reads TGTGCCAGCAGCCCAAACCCGGGACTAGCGGGACCCTACGAGCAGTACTTC.

The J gene is TRBJ2-5, the V gene TRBV19; D is unresolved. V dropped 5 bases and J dropped 5 bases, with 3 bases sitting between them. CDR1 and CDR2 from the germline V gene are LNHDA and SQIVND (reference sequence). The CDR3 runs to 10 residues. The CDR3 spells CASSGETQYF. As DNA, the CDR3 is TGTGCCAGTAGTGGGGAGACCCAGTACTTC.

The rearrangement links TRBV7-8 to TRBJ1-4; 7 bases fit TRBD1. Germline CDR1 and CDR2: SGHVS and FQNEAQ. V lost 4 bases to trimming and J lost 10 bases; unmatched junction nucleotides: 6. CDR3 length: 13 residues. CDR3 protein: CASSSRQGTKLFF. CDR3 in DNA: TGTGCCAGCAGCTCCCGACAGGGTACAAAACTGTTTTTT.

Here the CDR3 reads CASSGQLQETQYF. The CDR3 DNA reads as TGTGCCAGCAGTGGACAGTTACAAGAGACCCAGTACTTC. The rearrangement joins TRBV2 to TRBJ2-5; the D gene is possibly TRBD1 (5 bases). This CDR3 is 13 amino acids long. Germline assignment: CDR1 SNHLY and CDR2 FYNNEI. The germline V and J ends were trimmed by 4 bases and 2 bases, with 8 bases remaining between them.

The chain recombines TRBV5-4 with TRBJ2-7, with 10 bases that match TRBD2. The trim removed 0 bases at V and 3 bases at J, leaving 3 bases unmatched. This CDR3 has 15 residues. CDR1 SGHNT and CDR2 YYREEE come from the germline V gene (reference sequence). The DNA of the CDR3 is TGTGCCAGCAGCTTGGGGGGGACTAGCGTCTACGAGCAGTACTTC. It specifies CASSLGGTSVYEQYF.

The chain carries TRBV2 and TRBJ2-1; the match to TRBD2 covers 14 bases. The CDR3 runs 18 residues. The J segment lost 3 bases and the V segment lost 3 bases, leaving 7 bases of the junction unmatched. Germline lookup yields CDR1 SNHLY and CDR2 FYNNEI. The CDR3, as DNA: TGTGCCAGCAGTGAGAGACTAGCGGGAGGGAATTTCTACAATGAGCAGTTCTTC. Its protein is CASSERLAGGNFYNEQFF.